This entry lists 27 T cell receptor beta chains sequenced from one sample in a study of early T cells in non-severe SARS-CoV-2 infection. TCRdb used MiXCR to reprocess the 5' RACE reads, holding one entry per CDR3 protein. The table includes approximately 69,000 distinct CDR3 sequences, 12% detected once. The sample was whole blood. The receptor source for this set is an adult who was a healthcare worker with PCR-confirmed SARS-CoV-2 infection or an uninfected control (not recorded which).

There are a few counts of this clonotype. The chain has TRBV2 and TRBJ2-3; no clear D. The CDR3 totals 14 residues. Per the germline V gene, CDR1 is SNHLY and CDR2 is FYNNEI. With 5 bases removed from V and 2 bases from J, the gap between germline ends came to 11 bases. The CDR3 sequence: CASSSQRYTDTQYF. The CDR3 DNA reads TGTGCCAGCAGTAGTCAGAGATACACAGATACGCAGTATTTT.

The chain employs TRBV9 and TRBJ2-5; 14 bases fit TRBD2. J gave up 1 base and V 3 bases, and 2 bases lay outside the gene matches. The CDR3 length is 16 residues. Germline assignment: CDR1 SGDLS and CDR2 YYNGEE. DNA for the CDR3: TGTGCCAGCAGCGCGGGACTAGCGGGAGCCCAAGAGACCCAGTACTTC. Encoded protein: CASSAGLAGAQETQYF. Filled out from reference TRBV9 and TRBJ2-5, the complete variable domain reads DSGVTQTPKHLITATGQRVTLRCSPRSGDLSVYWYQQSLDQGLQFLIQYYNGEERAKGNILERFSAQQFPDLHSELNLSSLELGDSALYFCASSAGLAGAQETQYFGPGTRLLVL.

This clonotype has a count of ten or more. This chain uses TRBV7-9 with TRBJ2-1; 11 positions agree with TRBD2. This CDR3 is 16 amino acids long. In germline, CDR1 is SEHNR, CDR2 FQNEAQ (reference sequence). V shed 5 bases, J shed 0 bases, and the junction held 3 bases outside the gene matches. The CDR3 loop is CASSDTSGSSYNEQFF. As DNA, the CDR3 is TGTGCCAGCAGCGACACTAGCGGGAGCTCCTACAATGAGCAGTTCTTC.

The sample holds many counts of this clonotype. This chain uses TRBV20-1 with TRBJ2-7; TRBD2 is a possible D gene (6 bases). In germline, CDR1 is DFQATT, CDR2 SNEGSKA (reference sequence). Between the trimmed V and J ends, which lost 5 bases and 6 bases, there was a span of 17 bases. The CDR3 consists of 13 residues. In nucleotides, the CDR3 is TGCAGTGCTGGACTCAGAGAGGGAGGCGAGCAGTACTTC. Protein: CSAGLREGGEQYF.

The rearrangement uses TRBV4-1 and TRBJ1-1; D gene uncertain. V gave up 1 base and J gave up 4 bases, with 13 bases separating them. CDR1 is MGHRA and CDR2 is YSYEKL in the germline V gene. The CDR3 is 15 residues long. CDR3 DNA: TGCGCCAGCAGCCAAGGTCGTGCTCCAAGCACTGAAGCTTTCTTT. Protein: CASSQGRAPSTEAFF.

This clonotype came up many times. The genes are TRBV6-6 and TRBJ1-5, with 7 bases aligning to TRBD1. Trimming removed 6 bases from V and 0 bases from J; junction bases left unmatched: 14. The CDR3 extends over 18 amino acids. The germline CDR1 and CDR2 sequences are MNHNY and SVGAGI (reference sequence). CDR3 nucleotides: TGTGCCAGCAGCCTAAGACCGACAGGGCAATATAGCAATCAGCCCCAGCATTTT. Protein: CASSLRPTGQYSNQPQHF.

This clonotype was observed at least ten times. V is TRBV20-1 and J is TRBJ2-1; 7 bases map to TRBD2. The CDR3 is 15 amino acids. The V segment lost 4 bases and the J segment 2 bases; nucleotides outside the gene matches: 8. Germline loops: CDR1 DFQATT, CDR2 SNEGSKA (reference sequence). CDR3 DNA sequence: TGCAGTGCTAAACTAGCGATGCAAACCTACAATGAGCAGTTCTTC. It translates to CSAKLAMQTYNEQFF.

This clonotype appeared a few times. The chain recombines TRBV4-2 with TRBJ2-7, with D maybe TRBD2 (6 bases). The CDR3 covers 13 residues. V dropped 3 bases and J dropped 2 bases, with 8 bases sitting between them. Germline lookup yields CDR1 LGHNA and CDR2 YNFKEQ. The CDR3 bases are TGTGCCAGCAGCCAGGAGGGACCCTACGAGCAGTACTTC. This translates into CASSQEGPYEQYF.

This clonotype has a count of ten or more. The V call is TRBV11-2, the J call TRBJ2-5; tentatively, D is TRBD2 (5 bases). The V and J ends lost 1 base and 5 bases respectively, with 11 bases between them. Per the germline V gene, CDR1 is SGHAT and CDR2 is FQNNGV. This CDR3 is 14 amino acids long. The chain's CDR3 is CASSLGPTKETQYF. DNA of the CDR3: TGTGCCAGCAGCTTAGGACCGACTAAGGAGACCCAGTACTTC.

The gene calls are TRBV12-3 or TRBV12-4 and TRBJ2-1; D unresolved. This CDR3 has 12 amino acids. The V end was cut by 5 bases, the J end by 7 bases, with 9 bases between. The DNA of the CDR3 is TGTGCCAGCAGTCGACTGGGGAATGAGCAGTTCTTC. It yields the protein CASSRLGNEQFF.

This clonotype was recorded at least ten times. The rearrangement joins TRBV12-3 or TRBV12-4 to TRBJ1-5, with D possibly being TRBD1 (6 bases). The length of the CDR3 is 14 residues. V lost 2 bases and J lost 6, with 11 bases in between. CDR3 region: CASSLQGKSQPQHF. CDR3 in DNA: TGTGCCAGCAGTTTACAGGGGAAGAGTCAGCCCCAGCATTTT.

This clonotype was picked up many times. V gene TRBV6-1 combines with J gene TRBJ1-3, with D hard to call. The length of the CDR3 is 13 residues. CDR1 and CDR2 (germline): MNHNS, SASEGT. V shed 7 bases and J shed 0 bases, with 7 bases lying between them. CDR3 amino acids: CASMSNSGNTIYF. CDR3 sequence (DNA): TGTGCCAGCATGAGCAACTCTGGAAACACCATATATTTT.

This chain links TRBV7-9 with TRBJ2-1, with D unclear. Germline lookup yields CDR1 SEHNR and CDR2 FQNEAQ (reference sequence). The CDR3 totals 16 residues. The germline V and J ends were trimmed by 5 bases and 6 bases, with 20 bases remaining between them. The CDR3 coding sequence is TGTGCCAGCAGCCAAAATGACCGACCGAGTTCCAATGAGCAGTTCTTC. It codes for CASSQNDRPSSNEQFF.

The chain recombines TRBV5-5 with TRBJ2-3; D uncertain. Germline CDR1 is SGHKS and CDR2 is YYEKEE (reference sequence). The V end was cut by 1 base, the J end by 2 bases, with 8 bases between. This CDR3 is built from 14 residues. The CDR3 DNA is TGTGCCAGCAGCTTGTACATCCTCACAGATACGCAGTATTTT. Translation: CASSLYILTDTQYF.

A few counts support this clonotype. This chain uses TRBV2 with TRBJ2-7; possibly TRBD1 or TRBD2 for D (5 bases each). The CDR3 runs 15 residues. The germline CDR1 and CDR2 sequences are SNHLY and FYNNEI. V lost 4 bases and J lost 2, with 15 bases in between. CDR3 sequence (DNA): TGTGCCAGCAGTGCGGGGCAGGCGGCAGCCTACGAGCAGTACTTC. Translated, it gives CASSAGQAAAYEQYF.

This clonotype was detected ten times or more. The chain recombines TRBV18 with TRBJ2-3; D perhaps matches TRBD2 (5 bases). V was cut by 3 bases and J by 0 bases, with 7 bases left in between. Germline V gene lookup returns CDR1 KGHSH and CDR2 LQKENI. This CDR3 is 14 amino acids long. The CDR3 loop is CASSPSGSTDTQYF. CDR3 DNA: TGTGCCAGCTCACCGTCGGGGAGCACAGATACGCAGTATTTT.

This clonotype has ten or more counts. DNA for the CDR3: TGTGCCAGCAGCTTAACATACACAGATACGCAGTATTTT. It encodes CASSLTYTDTQYF. The rearrangement uses TRBV7-3 and TRBJ2-3; D gene ambiguous. The V end lost 0 bases, the J end lost 2 bases, and 3 bases lay between the germline ends. This CDR3 has 13 residues. Germline CDR1 SGHTA, CDR2 FQGTGA.

This clonotype was picked up many times. This chain connects TRBV4-1 to TRBJ2-7; 12 positions agree with TRBD2. Germline V CDR1 and CDR2: MGHRA, YSYEKL. This CDR3 is 18 amino acids long. Germline trimming cut 4 bases from V and 0 bases from J; bases unmatched to any gene: 10. CDR3 DNA: TGCGCCAGCAGCCTTTTAGGACTAGCGGGACGCAGCTCCTACGAGCAGTACTTC. Residues: CASSLLGLAGRSSYEQYF.

This clonotype was seen repeatedly, ten times or more. The CDR3 DNA reads TGTGCCAGCAGGTCCGGGACAGAAAACACTGAAGCTTTCTTT. This encodes CASRSGTENTEAFF. The chain joins TRBV2 to TRBJ1-1; 7 nucleotides align to TRBD1. Germline assignment: CDR1 SNHLY and CDR2 FYNNEI. The CDR3 is made up of 14 amino acids. The V segment lost 6 bases and the J segment 2 bases; nucleotides outside the gene matches: 6.

This clonotype was seen a handful of times. V usage is TRBV5-4 and J usage is TRBJ2-7; D is possibly TRBD2 (7 bases). Per germline, CDR1 SGHNT and CDR2 YYREEE (reference sequence). This CDR3 comprises 14 residues. V was trimmed by 4 bases and J by 7 bases, leaving 18 bases between them. CDR3 loop: CASSSGTQSGEQYF. CDR3 sequence (DNA): TGTGCCAGCAGCAGCGGGACACAGTCTGGAGAGCAGTACTTC.

A few counts support this clonotype. The chain joins TRBV6-6 to TRBJ2-1; D not resolved. The CDR3 loop spans 11 amino acids. Trimming took off 2 bases at V and 9 bases at J, with 5 bases between the two ends. Germline values: CDR1 MNHNY, CDR2 SVGAGI (reference sequence). CDR3 protein: CASSYGPEQFF. CDR3 in DNA: TGTGCCAGCAGTTACGGACCTGAGCAGTTCTTC.

The V call is TRBV27, the J call TRBJ1-1, with a weak D call TRBD1 (5 bases). This CDR3 comprises 12 residues. V was clipped by 6 bases and J by 6 bases, with 11 bases between them. The germline V gene encodes CDR1 MNHEY and CDR2 SMNVEV (reference sequence). The CDR3 sequence is CASRAGTSEAFF. For the CDR3, the DNA is TGTGCCAGCAGGGCCGGGACTTCTGAAGCTTTCTTT.

The chain is built from TRBV5-1 and TRBJ2-5; TRBD1 aligns across 11 bases. V trimming: 4 bases; J trimming: 5 bases; junction bases outside the gene matches: 4. Germline V lookup: CDR1 SGHRS, CDR2 YFSETQ. The CDR3 has 14 amino acids. For the CDR3, the DNA is TGCGCCAGCAGCAGCGGACAGGGGGCTGAGACCCAGTACTTC. Translated: CASSSGQGAETQYF.

This clonotype occurred many times. The chain employs TRBV20-1 and TRBJ2-1; 13 nucleotides agree with TRBD2. The ends lost 6 bases at V and 0 bases at J; junction bases unmatched: 11. Germline CDR1 and CDR2: DFQATT and SNEGSKA (reference sequence). This CDR3 is 18 amino acids long. For the CDR3, the DNA is TGCAGTGCCTTGACTAGCGGGGGGACCCCGAGCTCCTACAATGAGCAGTTCTTC. Translating it yields CSALTSGGTPSSYNEQFF.

V gene TRBV16 combines with J gene TRBJ1-6; maybe TRBD1 (6 bases). There are 14 residues in the CDR3. Deletions cut 6 bases from V and 7 bases from J, with 13 bases between. CDR1 KGHSY and CDR2 FQNENV come from the germline V gene. The CDR3 bases are TGTGCCAGCAGTCGACAGGCGATGAATTCACCCCTCCACTTT. Its translation: CASSRQAMNSPLHF.

In its sample, this clonotype was seen a few times. The V call is TRBV6-6, the J call TRBJ2-5, with 7 positions matching TRBD2. CDR3 size: 15 residues. Germline V gene data show CDR1 as MNHNY and CDR2 as SVGAGI (reference sequence). Losses at the gene ends were 6 bases for V and 4 bases for J; bases not matched to a gene: 11. The CDR3: CASSPPGGRAETQYF. As DNA, the CDR3 is TGTGCCAGCAGCCCCCCTGGGGGGAGGGCAGAGACCCAGTACTTC.

This clonotype was observed at least ten times. The J gene is TRBJ2-3, the V gene TRBV7-3, with D perhaps TRBD2 (6 bases). Germline CDR1 reads SGHTA; CDR2 reads FQGTGA. The CDR3 runs to 15 residues. V was clipped by 3 bases and J by 7 bases, with 17 bases between them. CDR3 nucleotides: TGTGCCAGCAGCTTCGATGGGAGGATCGCGAATACGCAGTATTTT. It is translated as CASSFDGRIANTQYF.